Below, 14 T cell receptor beta chains from the same sample are listed, as sequenced in a study of response to subunit inactivated influenza vaccine. Via MiXCR, TCRdb re-called the RT-PCR reads, giving one row per CDR3 protein. The table shows about 700,000 distinct CDR3 sequences, with less than 20% occurring only once. This specimen was PBMCs from blood, taken about 13 days after vaccination. These receptors originate from a man in his forties or fifties who received an inactivated influenza vaccine.

This clonotype was found a few times. The chain combines TRBV4-1 with TRBJ2-1; the match to TRBD2 covers 9 bases. Trimming cost V 2 bases and J 6 bases; bases outside gene matches: 8. Germline lookup yields CDR1 MGHRA and CDR2 YSYEKL. There are 16 residues in the CDR3. The CDR3 sequence is CASSQPSGGPFNEQFF. In nucleotides, the CDR3 is TGCGCCAGCAGCCAACCCAGCGGGGGGCCCTTCAATGAGCAGTTCTTC.

V is TRBV20-1 and J is TRBJ2-3, with a tentative D call TRBD2 (6 bases). The germline gives CDR1 DFQATT, CDR2 SNEGSKA (reference sequence). CDR3 length: 10 amino acids. Trimming took off 8 bases at V and 6 bases at J, with 9 bases between the two ends. This chain's CDR3 is CSLAVDTQYF. CDR3 bases: TGCAGTTTAGCGGTGGATACGCAGTATTTT.

This chain uses TRBV18 with TRBJ2-1; 8 positions match TRBD2. This CDR3 has 12 residues. With V trimmed by 5 bases and J by 7 bases, 1 base remained unmatched. From germline, CDR1 is KGHSH and CDR2 LQKENI. In DNA, the CDR3 is TGTGCCAGCTCAGCTAGCGGGAATGAGCAGTTCTTC. Protein: CASSASGNEQFF.

The chain carries TRBV7-9 and TRBJ2-2; D may correspond to TRBD1 or TRBD2 (6 bases each). V dropped 5 bases and J dropped 7 bases, with 17 bases sitting between them. The germline CDR1 and CDR2 sequences are SEHNR and FQNEAQ (reference sequence). The CDR3 is 15 residues long. The CDR3 DNA sequence: TGTGCCAGCAGCGAGAACGGGGGCGGATACGGGGAGCTGTTTTTT. It yields the protein CASSENGGGYGELFF.

This clonotype was detected once. This chain joins TRBV7-6 and TRBJ2-2; 10 nucleotides agree with TRBD2. V shed 2 bases and J 6 bases; nucleotides not matched to a gene: 6. Germline V lookup: CDR1 SGHVS, CDR2 FNYEAQ. This CDR3 has 16 amino acids. CDR3 nucleotide sequence: TGTGCCAGCAGCTTATCTGGTCTAGCGGGAGCCGGGGAGCTGTTTTTT. Translating gives CASSLSGLAGAGELFF.

The sample holds a few counts of this clonotype. The DNA for the CDR3 is TGTGCCAGCAGCCAGGGGCGTTGGACTGAAGCTTTCTTT. It encodes CASSQGRWTEAFF. J is TRBJ1-1 and V is TRBV3-1, with TRBD1 as a possible D gene (5 bases). CDR3 length: 13 residues. Germline V gene sequence: CDR1 LGHDT, CDR2 YNNKEL (reference sequence). Between the trimmed V and J ends, which lost 3 bases and 5 bases, there was a span of 10 bases.

The V gene is TRBV11-1, the J gene TRBJ2-5, with D perhaps matching TRBD2 (6 bases). The CDR3 sequence is 18 residues long. Germline CDR1 reads SGHAT; CDR2 reads FQDESV (reference sequence). Trimming pared 5 bases from V and 1 base from J, leaving 23 bases between. CDR3 in amino acids: CASSTGTRARGLQETQYF. CDR3 bases: TGTGCCAGCAGCACCGGGACCCGGGCGCGGGGCCTCCAAGAGACCCAGTACTTC.

V usage is TRBV29-1 and J usage is TRBJ1-1; D gene ambiguous. The V and J ends lost 2 bases and 7 bases respectively, with 8 bases between them. In germline, CDR1 is SQVTM, CDR2 ANQGSEA. The CDR3 is 11 residues long. The CDR3 DNA sequence: TGCAGCGTTGAAAGGACGGATGAAGCTTTCTTT. This translates into CSVERTDEAFF. The full variable domain, rest sourced from reference TRBV29-1 and TRBJ1-1, is SAVISQKPSRDICQRGTSLTIQCQVDSQVTMMFWYRQQPGQSLTLIATANQGSEATYESGFVIDKFPISRPNLTFSTLTVSNMSPEDSSIYLCSVERTDEAFFGQGTRLTVV.

This clonotype turned up a few times. In DNA, the CDR3 is TGTGCCACCAGCATACTAGCGGGAAGGAAGGTATACAATGAGCAGTTCTTC. This gives the protein CATSILAGRKVYNEQFF. The chain is built from TRBV15 and TRBJ2-1, with 10 positions matching TRBD2. There are 17 residues in the CDR3. Looked up from germline, CDR1 is LNHNV and CDR2 is YYDKDF (reference sequence). V lost 4 bases and J lost 4; bases outside the gene matches: 10.

This clonotype has only a few counts. The chain couples TRBV5-6 to TRBJ2-7, with D unclear. The CDR3 covers 15 residues. Between the trimmed V and J ends, which lost 3 bases and 3 bases, there was a span of 16 bases. Per the germline V gene, CDR1 is SGHDT and CDR2 is YYEEEE. CDR3 amino acids: CASSSARAVVYEQYF. The CDR3 DNA follows: TGTGCCAGCAGCTCTGCTAGGGCGGTCGTCTACGAGCAGTACTTC.

This chain links TRBV5-6 with TRBJ2-7; 11 bases line up with TRBD2. Trimming at V came to 3 bases and at J to 3 bases, leaving 2 bases not matched to a gene. CDR1 and CDR2 from the germline V gene are SGHDT and YYEEEE. The CDR3 has 14 residues. The CDR3 nucleotides read TGTGCCAGCAGCTGGGGGACTAGCGGCTACGAGCAGTACTTC. Translating it yields CASSWGTSGYEQYF.

This clonotype was observed a handful of times. This rearrangement joins TRBV4-3 to TRBJ2-5, with TRBD1 matching 8 bases. In germline, CDR1 is LGHNA, CDR2 YSLEER. The V segment lost 7 bases and the J segment 2 bases; nucleotides outside the gene matches: 6. This CDR3 spans 14 amino acids. The CDR3 nucleotides read TGCGCCAGCAACCCCGGACAGGGTCAAGAGACCCAGTACTTC. Translated: CASNPGQGQETQYF.

The chain's CDR3 is CATRGTSGGAGANVLTF. As DNA, the CDR3 is TGTGCCACCAGGGGCACTAGCGGGGGGGCTGGGGCCAACGTCCTGACTTTC. The chain is built from TRBV10-3 and TRBJ2-6, with 13 bases matching TRBD2. The CDR3 has 17 amino acids. Germline values: CDR1 ENHRY, CDR2 SYGVKD. The J segment lost 2 bases and the V segment lost 10 bases, leaving 8 bases of the junction unmatched.

This chain links TRBV6-1 with TRBJ2-1, with 7 bases fitting TRBD2. This CDR3 comprises 15 residues. Per the germline V gene, CDR1 is MNHNS and CDR2 is SASEGT. After removal of 6 bases from V and 7 bases from J, the junction contained 12 bases not matched to a gene. CDR3 loop: CASSPRVGTKNEQFF. The CDR3 region has the DNA TGTGCCAGCAGCCCGCGAGTCGGGACTAAAAATGAGCAGTTCTTC.